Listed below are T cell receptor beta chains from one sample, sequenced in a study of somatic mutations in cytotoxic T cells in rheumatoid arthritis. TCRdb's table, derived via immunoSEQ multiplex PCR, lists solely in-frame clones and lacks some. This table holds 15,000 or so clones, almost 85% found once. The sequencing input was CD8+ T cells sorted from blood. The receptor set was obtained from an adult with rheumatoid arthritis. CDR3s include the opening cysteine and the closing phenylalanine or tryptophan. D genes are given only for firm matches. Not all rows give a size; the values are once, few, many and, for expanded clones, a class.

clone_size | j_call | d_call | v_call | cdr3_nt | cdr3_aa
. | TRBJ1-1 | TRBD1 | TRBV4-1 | TGCGCCAGCAGCCAAGATCCCCTCCTTGCAAGGGCAGGGGGGGGCACTGAAGCTTTCTTT | CASSQDPLLARAGGGTEAFF
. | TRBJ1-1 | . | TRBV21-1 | TGTGCCAGCAGCGGACGGACAGGGCCGAACACTGAAGCTTTCTTT | CASSGRTGPNTEAFF
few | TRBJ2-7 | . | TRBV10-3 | TGTGCCATCAGTGAGTCCTTCGGGGTTACCTACGAGCAGTACTTC | CAISESFGVTYEQYF
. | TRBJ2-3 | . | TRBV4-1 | TGCGCCAGCAGTCAAGGGGGGTTTGGTGGTGATACGCAGTATTTT | CASSQGGFGGDTQYF
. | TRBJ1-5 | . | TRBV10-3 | TGTGCCATCAGTGATCGGGGGGGCGGTTATAGCAATCAGCCCCAGCATTTT | CAISDRGGGYSNQPQHF
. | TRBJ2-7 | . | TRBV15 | TGTGCCGTGGGTAGGGCAGGGAGCTCCTACGAGCAGTACTTC | CAVGRAGSSYEQYF
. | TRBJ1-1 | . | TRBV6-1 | TGTGCCAGCAGAACTCATCAGGCGCTGAACACTGAAGCTTTCTTT | CASRTHQALNTEAFF
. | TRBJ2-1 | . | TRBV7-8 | TGTGCCAGCAGCTTAAGTGTTTACAATGAGCAGTTCTTC | CASSLSVYNEQFF
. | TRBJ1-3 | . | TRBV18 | TGTGCCAGCTCACCTTCTAACTCTGGAAACACCATATATTTT | CASSPSNSGNTIYF
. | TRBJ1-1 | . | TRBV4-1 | TGCGCCAGCAGCCGCATCATGAACACTGAAGCTTTCTTT | CASSRIMNTEAFF
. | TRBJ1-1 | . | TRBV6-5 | TGTGCCAGCAGTTACGGATATGAAGCTTTCTTT | CASSYGYEAFF
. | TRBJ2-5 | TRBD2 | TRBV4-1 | TGCGCCAGCAGCCAAGATCGAGCGGGGGGCGAAGAGACCCAGTACTTC | CASSQDRAGGEETQYF
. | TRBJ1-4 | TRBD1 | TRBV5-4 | TGTGCCAGCAGCCATCCGGGACAGGGGGGCGAAAAACTGTTTTTT | CASSHPGQGGEKLFF
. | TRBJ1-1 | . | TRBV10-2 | TGCGCCAGCAGTGAGTCCACCAGGCTGAACACTGAAGCTTTCTTT | CASSESTRLNTEAFF
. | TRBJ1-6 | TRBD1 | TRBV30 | TGTGCCTGGACTCTGGACAGGGTTGGGGATTCACCCCTCCACTTT | CAWTLDRVGDSPLHF
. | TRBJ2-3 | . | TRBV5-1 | TGCGCCAGCAGCTTAGGCGGCGCCACAGTCACAGATACGCAGTATTTT | CASSLGGATVTDTQYF
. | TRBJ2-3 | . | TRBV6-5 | TGTGCCAGCAGTTACTCGAGTCTAGCAAGAACAGATACGCAGTATTTT | CASSYSSLARTDTQYF
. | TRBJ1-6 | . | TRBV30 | TGTGCCTGGAGTGTACCGGGGGGGGCCTTCTATGGGTCACCCCTCCACTTT | CAWSVPGGAFYGSPLHF
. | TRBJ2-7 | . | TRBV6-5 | TGTGCCAGCAGTTCGGGACAGGGCATCCGGGGGGGCGAGCAGTACTTC | CASSSGQGIRGGEQYF
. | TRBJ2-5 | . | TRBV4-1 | TGCGCCAGCAGCCAAGGACTCGGGGGAGGAGGGACGGGGACCCAGTACTTC | CASSQGLGGGGTGTQYF
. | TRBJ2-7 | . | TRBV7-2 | TGTGCCAGCAGCTTAGGTCCCCTGGAGCAGTACTTC | CASSLGPLEQYF
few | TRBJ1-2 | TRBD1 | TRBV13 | TGTGCCAGCAGCTTAGGCTCAGGGGGCTATGGCTACACCTTC | CASSLGSGGYGYTF
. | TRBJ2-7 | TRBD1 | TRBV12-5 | TGTGCTAGTGGTCTCGCCGGGACAGGTACTTACGAGCAGTACTTC | CASGLAGTGTYEQYF
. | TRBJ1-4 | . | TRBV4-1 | TGCGCCAGCAGCCAATACGACAGCGGTAATGAAAAACTGTTTTTT | CASSQYDSGNEKLFF
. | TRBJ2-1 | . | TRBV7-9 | TGTGCCAGCAGCTCTACTTCGGTCACAGGGCTTAGTGAGCAGTTCTTC | CASSSTSVTGLSEQFF
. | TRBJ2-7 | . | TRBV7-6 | TGTGCCAGCAGCTTAGATCCCGGGGGCCCTAACGAGCAGTACTTC | CASSLDPGGPNEQYF
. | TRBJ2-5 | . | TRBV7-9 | TGTGCCAGCAGCTTAGGGCGGGTCACGGAGACCCAGTACTTC | CASSLGRVTETQYF
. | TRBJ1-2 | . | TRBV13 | TGTGCCAGCAGCCCACATGGGGCATATGGCTACACCTTC | CASSPHGAYGYTF
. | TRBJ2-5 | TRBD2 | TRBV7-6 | TGTGCCAGCAGCTTAGTGGGGGCCGCGGGAGGAGAGACCCAGTACTTC | CASSLVGAAGGETQYF
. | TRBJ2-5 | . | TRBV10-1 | TGCGCCAGCAGTCAGACAGGCCGGGAGACCCAGTACTTC | CASSQTGRETQYF
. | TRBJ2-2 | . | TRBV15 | TGTGCCACCAGCAGGTCGTCCCGGAACACCGGGGAGCTGTTTTTT | CATSRSSRNTGELFF
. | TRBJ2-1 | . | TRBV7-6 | TGTGCCAGCAGCTTAGGGTGGGGGTCCAACAATGAGCAGTTCTTC | CASSLGWGSNNEQFF
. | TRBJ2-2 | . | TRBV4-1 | TGCGCCAGCAGCCAAGGCGGGGAGCTGTTTTTT | CASSQGGELFF
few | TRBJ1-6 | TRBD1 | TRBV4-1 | TGCGCCAGCAGCCAATCGGACAGGGGATTTAATTCACCCCTCCACTTT | CASSQSDRGFNSPLHF
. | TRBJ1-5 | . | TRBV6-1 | TGTGCCAGCAGTGAAGTGGTTAACAGGTTTCGGTCGCGCCAGCCCCAGCATTTT | CASSEVVNRFRSRQPQHF
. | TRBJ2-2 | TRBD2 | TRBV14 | TGTGCCAGCAGCCCCAAACTAGCGGGAAACCCCCACGGGGAGCTGTTTTTT | CASSPKLAGNPHGELFF
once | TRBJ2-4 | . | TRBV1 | TGCACCAGCAGCCAAGATTCCCAGGGACTAGCGGGGGTCGAAAACATTCAGTACTTC | CTSSQDSQGLAGVENIQYF
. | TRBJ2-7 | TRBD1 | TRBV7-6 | TGTGCCAGCAGCCCCGGACAGGGTGGGAGGTACGAGCAGTACTTC | CASSPGQGGRYEQYF
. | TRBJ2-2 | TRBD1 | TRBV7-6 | TGTGCCAGCAGCCGACTCGGGGACAGCATCACCGGGGAGCTGTTTTTT | CASSRLGDSITGELFF
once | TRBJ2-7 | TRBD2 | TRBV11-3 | TGTGCCAGCAGCTCCGACGGACTAGCGGAGAACTACGAGCAGTACTTC | CASSSDGLAENYEQYF
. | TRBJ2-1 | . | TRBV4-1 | TGCGCCAGCAGCCAAGCCCGTATGGGGAATGAGCAGTTCTTC | CASSQARMGNEQFF
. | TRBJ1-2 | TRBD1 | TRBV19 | TGTGCCAGTACGGGGGACAGGGGGATCTATGGCTACACCTTC | CASTGDRGIYGYTF